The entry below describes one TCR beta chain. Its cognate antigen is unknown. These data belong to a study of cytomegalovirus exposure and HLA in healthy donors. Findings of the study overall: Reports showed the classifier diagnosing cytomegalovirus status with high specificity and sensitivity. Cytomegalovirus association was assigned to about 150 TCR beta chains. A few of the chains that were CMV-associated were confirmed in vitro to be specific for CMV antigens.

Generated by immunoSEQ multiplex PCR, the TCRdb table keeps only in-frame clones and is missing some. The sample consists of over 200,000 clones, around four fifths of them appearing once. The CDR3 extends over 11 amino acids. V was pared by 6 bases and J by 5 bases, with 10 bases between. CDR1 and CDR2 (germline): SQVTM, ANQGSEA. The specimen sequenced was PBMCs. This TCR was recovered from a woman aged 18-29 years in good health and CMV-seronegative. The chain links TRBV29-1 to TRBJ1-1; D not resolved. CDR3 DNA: TGCAGCGTGATGGGCCCGACTGAAGCTTTCTTT. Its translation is CSVMGPTEAFF.